Each of the 29 T cell receptor beta chains below was sequenced from the same sample in a study of cytomegalovirus exposure and HLA in healthy donors (dated by TCRdb to 2016 to 2017). The method behind the library was the immunoSEQ multiplex PCR assay. For the multiplex PCR, a mixture combining 60 forward primers for TCR Vbeta segments and 13 reverse primers for TCR Jbeta segments was used. TCRdb holds this immuneACCESS table with in-frame rearrangements only. Some clones are missing; in checked studies, unresolved V genes explain under half, and the rest has no known cause. For this sample the table gives fewer than 200,000 clones, of which 65% to 85% were detected only once. 2.5% to 3% of the sample goes to the ten largest clones. Sequencing was carried out using PBMCs. The receptors shown here come from a woman between 50 and 59 years old in good health and CMV-seropositive.

In DNA form, the CDR3 reads TGCGCCAGCAGCATGTCCGGGGGTAATGAAAAACTGTTTTTT. Translated: CASSMSGGNEKLFF. V usage is TRBV5-1 and J usage is TRBJ1-4, with D possibly matching TRBD1 (5 bases). CDR1 is SGHRS and CDR2 is YFSETQ in the germline V gene. This CDR3 is built from 14 residues. Trimming took off 4 bases at V and 4 bases at J, with 11 bases between the two ends.

This rearrangement joins TRBV5-1 to TRBJ2-7; 7 nucleotides match TRBD1. CDR1 SGHRS and CDR2 YFSETQ come from the germline V gene. The CDR3 loop spans 14 amino acids. Trimming removed 4 bases from V and 2 bases from J; junction bases left unmatched: 6. In nucleotides, the CDR3 is TGCGCCAGCAGCACCAGGGGGAGAACCTACGAGCAGTACTTC. Translated, it gives CASSTRGRTYEQYF.

This chain joins TRBV2 and TRBJ2-6; D possibly corresponds to TRBD1 (6 bases). Germline loops: CDR1 SNHLY, CDR2 FYNNEI. Between the trimmed V and J ends, which lost 8 bases and 0 bases, there was a span of 8 bases. This CDR3 spans 14 amino acids. The CDR3 loop is CASHRDSGANVLTF. In DNA form, the CDR3 reads TGTGCCAGCCACAGGGACTCTGGGGCCAACGTCCTGACTTTC. The full variable domain, with the rest looked up from reference TRBV2 and TRBJ2-6, is EPEVTQTPSHQVTQMGQEVILRCVPISNHLYFYWYRQILGQKVEFLVSFYNNEISEKSEIFDDQFSVERPDGSNFTLKIRSTKLEDSAMYFCASHRDSGANVLTFGAGSRLTVL.

The genes are TRBV2 and TRBJ2-2; D gene uncertain. Germline V CDR1 and CDR2: SNHLY, FYNNEI. Between the trimmed V and J ends, which lost 8 bases and 0 bases, there was a span of 13 bases. The length of the CDR3 is 15 residues. The CDR3 DNA sequence: TGTGCCAGCCTCCCCGGGTTCGCGAACACCGGGGAGCTGTTTTTT. Protein: CASLPGFANTGELFF.

The chain combines TRBV19 with TRBJ1-5, with 8 positions matching TRBD1. CDR3 length: 16 residues. J was trimmed by 5 bases and V by 4 bases; bases with no gene match: 10. Germline V gene data show CDR1 as LNHDA and CDR2 as SQIVND (reference sequence). As DNA, the CDR3 is TGTGCCAGTAGTACAGACAGGGGCCCGACTTATCAGCCCCAGCATTTT. Residues: CASSTDRGPTYQPQHF.

This chain connects TRBV29-1 to TRBJ2-1; TRBD2 is a possible D gene (5 bases). Germline V CDR1 and CDR2: SQVTM, ANQGSEA. V gave up 7 bases and J gave up 0 bases, with 19 bases separating them. The CDR3 is 16 amino acids. This CDR3 reads CSAIKDWRSSYNEQFF. The CDR3 nucleotides read TGCAGCGCCATAAAGGACTGGCGGAGCTCCTACAATGAGCAGTTCTTC.

A few counts support this clone. V is TRBV7-2 and J is TRBJ1-2, with D hard to call. This CDR3 is 12 amino acids long. Germline V lookup: CDR1 SGHTA, CDR2 FQGNSA. Trimming left V 2 bases short and J 8 bases short, with 9 bases between. Here the CDR3 DNA reads TGTGCCAGCAGCTTAAATCTTAGAGGCTACACCTTC. It codes for CASSLNLRGYTF.

This clone turned up a few times. The chain is built from TRBV4-2 and TRBJ2-2; tentatively, D is TRBD2 (6 bases). Trimming shortened V by 6 bases and J by 3 bases, and 17 bases separated the two germline ends. The CDR3 contains 16 residues. The germline CDR1 and CDR2 sequences are LGHNA and YNFKEQ. The CDR3 region has the DNA TGTGCCAGCAGTCTTTCTCCGGGGGTGGACACCGGGGAGCTGTTTTTT. It yields the protein CASSLSPGVDTGELFF.

This clone was seen once. V usage is TRBV2 and J usage is TRBJ2-1; tentative D call: TRBD2 (5 bases). Germline V gene lookup returns CDR1 SNHLY and CDR2 FYNNEI. The germline V and J ends were trimmed by 10 bases and 9 bases, with 31 bases remaining between them. The CDR3 has 17 amino acids. In nucleotides, the CDR3 is TGTGCCATCGAGGGTCAATCGGGCGTCGAAACAAGACGTGAGCAGTTCTTC. Translation: CAIEGQSGVETRREQFF. The full variable domain, its missing parts supplied by reference TRBV2 and TRBJ2-1, is EPEVTQTPSHQVTQMGQEVILRCVPISNHLYFYWYRQILGQKVEFLVSFYNNEISEKSEIFDDQFSVERPDGSNFTLKIRSTKLEDSAMYFCAIEGQSGVETRREQFFGPGTRLTVL.

J is TRBJ2-7 and V is TRBV9; 10 positions match TRBD1. The CDR3 spans 14 residues. V lost 0 bases, J lost 5 bases, and 2 bases stayed unmatched. Germline-derived CDR1 and CDR2 are SGDLS and YYNGEE. CDR3 protein: CASSVGQGANEQYF. As DNA, the CDR3 is TGTGCCAGCAGCGTAGGACAGGGGGCAAACGAGCAGTACTTC.

The J gene is TRBJ1-4, the V gene TRBV6-1; D is ambiguous. This CDR3 has 16 amino acids. Germline V gene lookup returns CDR1 MNHNS and CDR2 SASEGT. V dropped 4 bases and J dropped 8 bases, with 20 bases sitting between them. Here the CDR3 DNA reads TGTGCCAGCAGTGCCCTGGGAGGCAATATTGGGGAAAAACTGTTTTTT. Translation: CASSALGGNIGEKLFF.

The chain employs TRBV6-4 and TRBJ1-1; D uncertain. The CDR3 is made up of 13 amino acids. Germline CDR1 and CDR2: MRHNA and SNTAGT. Trimming cost V 3 bases and J 0 bases, with 5 bases left between them. The CDR3, as DNA: TGTGCCAGCAGTGAAGCGATGAACACTGAAGCTTTCTTT. It specifies CASSEAMNTEAFF.

The V and J genes are TRBV11-3 and TRBJ2-1; D may be TRBD1 (7 bases). Trimming took off 1 base at V and 12 bases at J, with 13 bases between the two ends. Germline CDR1 and CDR2: SGHNT and YENEEA. The length of the CDR3 is 13 residues. CDR3 region: CASSLAAQGGQFF. CDR3 nucleotide sequence: TGTGCCAGCAGCTTAGCCGCGCAGGGGGGGCAGTTCTTC.

The chain is built from TRBV5-1 and TRBJ1-1, with D possibly matching TRBD1 (5 bases). V was pared by 0 bases and J by 1 base, with 10 bases between. Germline assignment: CDR1 SGHRS and CDR2 YFSETQ. This CDR3 comprises 15 residues. CDR3 loop: CASSLEAGKNTEAFF. The DNA of the CDR3 is TGCGCCAGCAGCTTGGAGGCAGGGAAGAACACTGAAGCTTTCTTT.

Only a few counts were recorded for this clone. The V and J genes are TRBV5-1 and TRBJ2-3, with TRBD2 identical over 11 bases. The CDR3 has 16 residues. The germline V gene encodes CDR1 SGHRS and CDR2 YFSETQ. With 4 bases clipped from V and 5 bases from J, the junction kept 9 bases outside the gene matches. CDR3 amino acids: CASSLLLAGALDTQYF. In DNA, the CDR3 is TGCGCCAGCAGCCTGCTACTAGCGGGGGCCCTAGATACGCAGTATTTT.

Of note for this clone: Its ends do not fully match the called genes, so a read error is possible. The V call is TRBV6-1, the J call TRBJ2-3; D unclear. The CDR3 covers 16 residues. CDR1 and CDR2 from the germline V gene are MNHNS and SASEGT. The CDR3 region is CASSEEAPAAGGTRYF. In nucleotides, the CDR3 is TGTGCCAGCAGTGAAGAAGCCCCCGCGGCCGGCGGAACGCGGTATTTT.

This rearrangement joins TRBV2 to TRBJ2-5; D possibly corresponds to TRBD2 (5 bases). From germline, CDR1 is SNHLY and CDR2 FYNNEI. The CDR3 sequence is 13 residues long. Trimming took off 2 bases at V and 5 bases at J, with 9 bases between the two ends. CDR3 sequence reads: CASSEFQRETQYF. CDR3 nucleotide sequence: TGTGCCAGCAGTGAATTCCAGCGGGAGACCCAGTACTTC.

The rearrangement links TRBV5-1 to TRBJ1-3; D is ambiguous. The CDR3 is 14 residues long. Trimming cost V 5 bases and J 0 bases, with 9 bases left between them. The germline V gene has CDR1 SGHRS and CDR2 YFSETQ. The DNA for the CDR3 is TGCGCCAGCAGGGAGAACCTCTCTGGAAACACCATATATTTT. It encodes CASRENLSGNTIYF.

This clone was counted only a few times. V and J are TRBV5-6 and TRBJ1-1, with 7 bases aligning to TRBD1. This CDR3 comprises 15 residues. Germline V gene lookup returns CDR1 SGHDT and CDR2 YYEEEE. With 4 bases clipped from V and 1 base from J, the junction kept 7 bases outside the gene matches. CDR3 bases: TGTGCCAGCAGCACAGGGACAGAACAGAACACTGAAGCTTTCTTT. Its protein product is CASSTGTEQNTEAFF.

The gene calls are TRBV5-1 and TRBJ2-2; 11 nucleotides match TRBD2. The germline CDR1 and CDR2 sequences are SGHRS and YFSETQ. The CDR3 contains 16 residues. Germline trimming cut 4 bases from V and 8 bases from J; bases unmatched to any gene: 10. CDR3 sequence: CASSQGLAVSSGELFF. CDR3 bases: TGCGCCAGCAGCCAGGGACTAGCGGTCTCTTCAGGGGAGCTGTTTTTT.

The chain is built from TRBV27 and TRBJ1-5, with D perhaps matching TRBD1 (6 bases). V lost 6 bases and J 1 base, leaving 13 bases between the germline ends. The CDR3 covers 15 residues. Germline V gene data show CDR1 as MNHEY and CDR2 as SMNVEV (reference sequence). The CDR3 reads CASSVIQGSNQPQHF. The CDR3 DNA reads as TGTGCCAGCAGCGTTATACAGGGCAGCAATCAGCCCCAGCATTTT.

A note on this clone: The germline gene is not matched at one end of the junction; a read error may be the cause. V gene TRBV6-4 combines with J gene TRBJ1-6; no clear D. CDR1 is MRHNA, CDR2 SNTAGT, per germline. This CDR3 contains 12 residues. CDR3 in DNA: TGTGCCAGCAGTGACCCGAGTCGGTCGGTTGACTTT. Residues: CASSDPSRSVDF.

The chain employs TRBV5-1 and TRBJ2-2, with 7 nucleotides matching TRBD1. Unmatched junction bases numbered 9, after V lost 5 bases and J lost 5 bases. The CDR3 is made up of 15 amino acids. Germline CDR1 reads SGHRS; CDR2 reads YFSETQ. The CDR3 protein is CASSFSTGETGELFF. The CDR3, as DNA: TGCGCCAGCAGTTTTTCTACAGGGGAAACCGGGGAGCTGTTTTTT.

The rearrangement joins TRBV10-3 to TRBJ1-5; 9 bases map to TRBD1. This CDR3 contains 15 residues. Germline trimming cut 0 bases from V and 5 bases from J; bases unmatched to any gene: 2. Per germline, CDR1 ENHRY and CDR2 SYGVKD. In nucleotides, the CDR3 is TGTGCCATCAGTGAGTCGACAGGGGGGGATCAGCCCCAGCATTTT. Encoded protein: CAISESTGGDQPQHF.

The V and J genes are TRBV19 and TRBJ2-7, with TRBD1 matching over 8 bases. Trimming at V came to 3 bases and at J to 2 bases, leaving 6 bases not matched to a gene. The CDR3 sequence is 15 residues long. Germline loops: CDR1 LNHDA, CDR2 SQIVND (reference sequence). CDR3 nucleotides: TGTGCCAGTAGTATCGGACAGGGATTTACCTACGAGCAGTACTTC. This sequence encodes CASSIGQGFTYEQYF.

The chain couples TRBV6-6 to TRBJ1-6, with a weak D call TRBD1 (5 bases). From germline, CDR1 is MNHNY and CDR2 SVGAGI (reference sequence). The CDR3 loop spans 14 amino acids. V lost 6 bases and J 8 bases, leaving 14 bases between the germline ends. In nucleotides, the CDR3 is TGTGCCAGCAGCAACCCGGGACTATATTCACCCCTCCACTTT. Translating gives CASSNPGLYSPLHF.

The V and J genes are TRBV7-6 and TRBJ2-3; tentatively, D is TRBD2 (7 bases). CDR1 and CDR2 from the germline V gene are SGHVS and FNYEAQ. The V end was cut by 5 bases, the J end by 1 base, with 22 bases between. The CDR3 totals 18 residues. CDR3 residues: CASSNPWGGAFGTDTQYF. The CDR3 DNA sequence: TGTGCCAGCAGCAACCCTTGGGGGGGGGCCTTTGGCACAGATACGCAGTATTTT.

The sample holds many counts of this clone. This chain joins TRBV6-1 and TRBJ1-3, with D uncertain. Germline loops: CDR1 MNHNS, CDR2 SASEGT. The CDR3 contains 15 residues. The germline V and J ends were trimmed by 1 base and 3 bases, with 10 bases remaining between them. The CDR3 spells CASSEVGGIGNTIYF. DNA of the CDR3: TGTGCCAGCAGTGAAGTTGGAGGGATTGGAAACACCATATATTTT.

The chain carries TRBV5-6 and TRBJ1-2; tentatively, D is TRBD1 (5 bases). Germline values: CDR1 SGHDT, CDR2 YYEEEE. The V and J ends lost 0 bases and 6 bases respectively, with 15 bases between them. There are 15 residues in the CDR3. CDR3 in amino acids: CASSLVVREFDGYTF. In DNA form, the CDR3 reads TGTGCCAGCAGCTTGGTGGTCAGGGAATTCGATGGCTACACCTTC. Full variable domain (outside the CDR3, taken from reference TRBV5-6 and TRBJ1-2): DAGVTQSPTHLIKTRGQQVTLRCSPKSGHDTVSWYQQALGQGPQFIFQYYEEEERQRGNFPDRFSGHQFPNYSSELNVNALLLGDSALYLCASSLVVREFDGYTFGSGTRLTVV.